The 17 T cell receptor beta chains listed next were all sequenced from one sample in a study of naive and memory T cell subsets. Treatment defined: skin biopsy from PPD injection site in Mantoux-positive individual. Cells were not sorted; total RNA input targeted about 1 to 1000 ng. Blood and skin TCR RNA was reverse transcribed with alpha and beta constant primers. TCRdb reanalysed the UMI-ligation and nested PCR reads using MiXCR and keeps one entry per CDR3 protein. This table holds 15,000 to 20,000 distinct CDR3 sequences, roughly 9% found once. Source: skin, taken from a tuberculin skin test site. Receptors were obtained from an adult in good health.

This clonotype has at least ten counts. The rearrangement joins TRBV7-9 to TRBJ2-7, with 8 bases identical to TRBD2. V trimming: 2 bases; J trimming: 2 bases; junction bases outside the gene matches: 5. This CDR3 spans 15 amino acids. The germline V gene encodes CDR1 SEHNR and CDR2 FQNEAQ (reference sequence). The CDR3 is CASSLFSGGPYEQYF. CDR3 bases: TGTGCCAGCAGCTTATTTTCGGGGGGGCCCTACGAGCAGTACTTC.

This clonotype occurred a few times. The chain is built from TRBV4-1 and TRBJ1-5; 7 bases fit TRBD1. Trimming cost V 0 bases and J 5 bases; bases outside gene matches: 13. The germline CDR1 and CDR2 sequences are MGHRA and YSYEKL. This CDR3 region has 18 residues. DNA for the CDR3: TGCGCCAGCAGCCAAGAGTGGTCGGTGACAGGGCCATATCAGCCCCAGCATTTT. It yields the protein CASSQEWSVTGPYQPQHF.

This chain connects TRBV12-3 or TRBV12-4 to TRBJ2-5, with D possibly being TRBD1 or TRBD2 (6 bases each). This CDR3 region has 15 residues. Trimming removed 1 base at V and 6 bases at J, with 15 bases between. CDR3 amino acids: CASSLGGAELQTQYF. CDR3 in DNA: TGTGCCAGCAGTTTAGGGGGGGCCGAGCTTCAGACCCAGTACTTC.

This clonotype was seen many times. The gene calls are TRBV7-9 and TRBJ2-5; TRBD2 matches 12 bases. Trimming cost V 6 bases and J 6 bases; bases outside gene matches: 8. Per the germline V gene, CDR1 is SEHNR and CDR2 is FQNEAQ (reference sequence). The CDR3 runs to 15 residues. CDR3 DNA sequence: TGTGCCAGCAGGGCCCGGACTAGCGGGGTAAAGACCCAGTACTTC. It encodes CASRARTSGVKTQYF.

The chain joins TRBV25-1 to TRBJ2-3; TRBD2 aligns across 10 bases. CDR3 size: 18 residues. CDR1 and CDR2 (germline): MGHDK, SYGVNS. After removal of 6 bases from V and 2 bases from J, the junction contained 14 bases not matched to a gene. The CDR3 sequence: CASSPGLAERPITDTQYF. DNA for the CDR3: TGTGCCAGCAGCCCAGGACTAGCGGAACGACCAATCACAGATACGCAGTATTTT. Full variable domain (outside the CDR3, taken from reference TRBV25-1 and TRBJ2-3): EADIYQTPRYLVIGTGKKITLECSQTMGHDKMYWYQQDPGMELHLIHYSYGVNSTEKGDLSSESTVSRIRTEHFPLTLESARPSHTSQYLCASSPGLAERPITDTQYFGPGTRLTVL.

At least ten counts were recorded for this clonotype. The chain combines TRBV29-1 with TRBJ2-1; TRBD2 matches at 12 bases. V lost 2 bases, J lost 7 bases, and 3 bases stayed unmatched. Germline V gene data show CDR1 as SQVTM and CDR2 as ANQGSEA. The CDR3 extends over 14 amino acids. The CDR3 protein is CSVERLAGGNEQFF. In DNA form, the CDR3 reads TGCAGCGTTGAAAGGCTAGCGGGGGGGAATGAGCAGTTCTTC.

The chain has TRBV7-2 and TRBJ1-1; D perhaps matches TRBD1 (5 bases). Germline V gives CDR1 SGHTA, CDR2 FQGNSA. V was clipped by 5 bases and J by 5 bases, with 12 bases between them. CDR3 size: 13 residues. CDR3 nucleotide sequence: TGTGCCAGCAGCCCCGGGGGGGGGACTGAAGCTTTCTTT. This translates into CASSPGGGTEAFF.

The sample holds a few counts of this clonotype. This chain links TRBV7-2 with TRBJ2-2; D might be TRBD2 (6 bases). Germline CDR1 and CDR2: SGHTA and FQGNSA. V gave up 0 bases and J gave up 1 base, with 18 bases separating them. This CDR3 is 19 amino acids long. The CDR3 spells CASSLAPGRGQWNTGELFF. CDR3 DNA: TGTGCCAGCAGCTTAGCGCCCGGGAGAGGGCAATGGAACACCGGGGAGCTGTTTTTT. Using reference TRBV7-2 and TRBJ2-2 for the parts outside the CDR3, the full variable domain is GAGVSQSPSNKVTEKGKDVELRCDPISGHTALYWYRQSLGQGLEFLIYFQGNSAPDKSGLPSDRFSAERTGGSVSTLTIQRTQQEDSAVYLCASSLAPGRGQWNTGELFFGEGSRLTVL.

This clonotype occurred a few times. CDR3 coding DNA: TGTGCCAGCCGGAGCCGAGGGCGGGACTATGGCTACACCTTC. Its protein is CASRSRGRDYGYTF. V gene TRBV12-3 or TRBV12-4 combines with J gene TRBJ1-2, with D unresolved. The germline V and J ends were trimmed by 8 bases and 3 bases, with 16 bases remaining between them. This CDR3 comprises 14 residues.

CDR3 coding DNA: TGTGCCACCAGCAGACCGGGGTCCTTAAAATTTGAGCAGTTCTTC. It is translated as CATSRPGSLKFEQFF. The chain combines TRBV15 with TRBJ2-1; possibly TRBD2 for D (5 bases). The germline V gene encodes CDR1 LNHNV and CDR2 YYDKDF (reference sequence). The CDR3 runs to 15 residues. Deletions cut 2 bases from V and 9 bases from J, with 17 bases between.

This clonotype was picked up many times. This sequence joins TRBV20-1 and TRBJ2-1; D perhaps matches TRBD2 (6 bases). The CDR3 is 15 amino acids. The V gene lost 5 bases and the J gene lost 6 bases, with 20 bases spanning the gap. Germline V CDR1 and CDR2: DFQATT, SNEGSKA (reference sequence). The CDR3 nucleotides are TGCAGTGCTGACCCGACTAGGCGCCAACTCAATGAGCAGTTCTTC. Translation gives CSADPTRRQLNEQFF.

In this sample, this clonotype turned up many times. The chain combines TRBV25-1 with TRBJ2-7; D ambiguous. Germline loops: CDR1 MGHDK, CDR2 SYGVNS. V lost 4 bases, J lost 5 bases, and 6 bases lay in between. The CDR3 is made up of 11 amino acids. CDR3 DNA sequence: TGTGCCAGCAGTGGGATCGACGAGCAGTACTTC. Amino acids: CASSGIDEQYF.

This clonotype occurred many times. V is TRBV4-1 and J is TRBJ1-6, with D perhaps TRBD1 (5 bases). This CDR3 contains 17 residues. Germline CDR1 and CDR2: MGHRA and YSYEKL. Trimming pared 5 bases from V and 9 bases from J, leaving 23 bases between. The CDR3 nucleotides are TGCGCCAGCAGCTCATCGGGGCACCGGGAAAAGGGTTCACCCCTCCACTTT. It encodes CASSSSGHREKGSPLHF.

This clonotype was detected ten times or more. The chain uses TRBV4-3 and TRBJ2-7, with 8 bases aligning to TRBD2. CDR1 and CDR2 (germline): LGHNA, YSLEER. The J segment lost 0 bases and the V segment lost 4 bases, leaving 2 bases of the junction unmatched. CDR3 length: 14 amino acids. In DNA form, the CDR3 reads TGCGCCAGCAGCCGAGGACTAGCCTCCTACGAGCAGTACTTC. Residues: CASSRGLASYEQYF.

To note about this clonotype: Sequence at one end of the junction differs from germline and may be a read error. The CDR3 bases are TGCAGTGCACAACAGGGGGGCCAGTGCCGGGGAGCTGTTTTT. Its protein product is CSAQQGGQCRGAVF. V and J are TRBV20-1 and TRBJ2-2; 8 nucleotides agree with TRBD1. This CDR3 comprises 14 residues. CDR1 DFQATT and CDR2 SNEGSKA come from the germline V gene (reference sequence).

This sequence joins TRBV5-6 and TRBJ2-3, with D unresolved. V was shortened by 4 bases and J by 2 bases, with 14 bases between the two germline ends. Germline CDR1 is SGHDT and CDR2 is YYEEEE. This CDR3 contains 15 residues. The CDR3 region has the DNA TGTGCCAGCAGCGGTGAAGAAGGGTACACAGATACGCAGTATTTT. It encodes CASSGEEGYTDTQYF.

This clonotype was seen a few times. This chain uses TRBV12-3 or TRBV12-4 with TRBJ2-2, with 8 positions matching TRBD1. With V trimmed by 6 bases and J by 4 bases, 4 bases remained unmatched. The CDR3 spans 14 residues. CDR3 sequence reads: CASRQTGVTGELFF. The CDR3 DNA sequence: TGTGCCAGCAGGCAGACAGGGGTCACCGGGGAGCTGTTTTTT.